This T cell receptor beta chain was documented in a study of T cells in localized non-small cell lung cancer. V dropped 6 bases and J dropped 8; count of bases not matched to a gene: 23. Germline-derived CDR1 and CDR2 are MDHEN and SYDVKM. This CDR3 is built from 19 residues. Notes on this clone: Its antigen is currently unknown.

Findings and caveats of the study: The greatest T cell clonality was found in uninvolved adjacent lung (higher than in tumor).

TCRdb keeps only in-frame clones here, not all; method: immunoSEQ multiplex PCR. The sample has tens of thousands of clones, 88% seen once. The sequence was obtained from a female donor over 55 with stage I squamous cell lung carcinoma. Sample: peripheral blood, taken before any cancer treatment. This chain joins TRBV28 and TRBJ2-1; 9 bases are a match to TRBD1. CDR3 sequence: CASRLRDRGYFVPSDEQFF. In DNA form, the CDR3 reads TGTGCCAGCAGACTCCGCGACAGGGGGTATTTTGTTCCCAGCGATGAGCAGTTCTTC.